A selection of T cell receptor beta chains follows, all from one sample in a study of cytomegalovirus exposure and HLA in healthy donors. Generated by immunoSEQ multiplex PCR, the TCRdb table keeps only in-frame clones and is missing some. The data show roughly 200,000 clones, with about 77% seen just once and less than 3.5% held by the top ten. The material sequenced was PBMCs. The receptor set was obtained from a woman aged 25 to 39 in good health and CMV-seronegative. Both conserved end residues are part of each CDR3. A D gene is named only where the DNA matches it firmly. Clone size is given for some rows only: seen once, a few or many times, or a class if the clone is expanded.

d_call clone_size j_call v_call cdr3_nt cdr3_aa
TRBD1 NA TRBJ1-5 TRBV6-5 TGTGCCAGCAGTTACGCACAGGGGTCAGGCCAGCCCCAGCATTTT CASSYAQGSGQPQHF
TRBD2 few TRBJ2-5 TRBV5-4 TGTGCCAGCAGCTTGGGAAGCGGGGGCCACATGGGAGAGACCCAGTACTTC CASSLGSGGHMGETQYF
NA NA TRBJ1-2 TRBV10-3 TGTGCCGGAGAGGGCAGGCGTGGTGATGGCTACCCCTTC CAGEGRRGDGYPF
NA NA TRBJ1-5 TRBV5-5 TGTGCCAGCAGCCCCGGGGCGGGGAAAAAGCCCCAGCATTTT CASSPGAGKKPQHF
TRBD2 NA TRBJ2-5 TRBV4-1 TGCGCCAGCAGCCAAGCCCGGACTAGCGGCCAAGAGACCCAGTACTTC CASSQARTSGQETQYF
NA NA TRBJ1-1 TRBV10-1 TGCGCCAGCAGTGAGAATGCAGGGATGACTGAAGCTTTCTTT CASSENAGMTEAFF
NA NA TRBJ1-2 TRBV27 TGTGCCACCCGGGACACCGTTTGGTATGGCTACACCTTC CATRDTVWYGYTF
NA NA TRBJ1-1 TRBV15 TGTGCCACCAGCCTAAACACTGAAGCTTTCTTT CATSLNTEAFF
TRBD1 NA TRBJ1-2 TRBV29-1 TGCAGCGTTGATACAGGGGCTAACTATGGCTACACCTTC CSVDTGANYGYTF
TRBD1 NA TRBJ1-5 TRBV15 TGTGCCACCAGCACTGGGACAGGGGGCTGGTATCAGCCCCAGCATTTT CATSTGTGGWYQPQHF
NA NA TRBJ1-1 TRBV6-1 TGTGCCAGCAGTGATGCCCCGCCCGCAACCAGGAGGTCGTTCTTT CASSDAPPATRRSFF
NA NA TRBJ2-2 TRBV5-4 TGTGCCAGCGGGCCGGCAGGGTCCCCCGTGTCCGGGGAGCTGTTTTTT CASGPAGSPVSGELFF
TRBD1 once TRBJ1-6 TRBV5-4 TGTGCCAGCAGCCGTGGGGGACAGGGGGCGCCCTTCGATAATTCACCCCTCCACTTT CASSRGGQGAPFDNSPLHF
TRBD1 few TRBJ1-2 TRBV11-2 TGTGCCAGCAGCTCTCAGGGGGTCTATGGCTACACCTTC CASSSQGVYGYTF
TRBD1 NA TRBJ1-6 TRBV6-1 TGTGCCAGCAGTGAAATCGGGACAGCCCTGGCGGGCTCACCCCTCCACTTT CASSEIGTALAGSPLHF
TRBD1 NA TRBJ1-2 TRBV6-5 TGTGCCAGCAGTTACTGGGGGGACAGGGTACAAAGGGGCTACACCTTC CASSYWGDRVQRGYTF
NA NA TRBJ2-7 TRBV7-2 TGTGCCACCGCACAGGGAAGGGTGCAGTACTTC CATAQGRVQYF
NA NA TRBJ1-5 TRBV28 TGTGCCAGCAGCTTCGGGGGTCAGCCCCAGCATTTT CASSFGGQPQHF
NA once TRBJ2-4 TRBV20-1 TGCTCATTAAGGAAGGGAGACATTCAGTACTTC CSLRKGDIQYF
TRBD1 NA TRBJ2-3 TRBV15 TGTGCCACCAGCTCATCGGGACAGGGCACAGATACGCAGTATTTT CATSSSGQGTDTQYF
NA NA TRBJ2-7 TRBV5-6 TGTGCCAGCAGCTTGGGAGGGGGGGTATACTCCTACGAGCAGTACTTC CASSLGGGVYSYEQYF
TRBD2 NA TRBJ2-7 TRBV9 TGTGCCAGCAGCCCGGGACTAGCGAACGAGCAGTACTTC CASSPGLANEQYF
NA NA TRBJ2-7 TRBV28 TGTGCCAGCAGTTCGGGGGACAGTCATGAGCAGTACTTC CASSSGDSHEQYF
NA NA TRBJ1-3 TRBV18 TGTGCCAGCTCACCACGGGCACTCTCTGGAAACACCATATATTTT CASSPRALSGNTIYF
NA NA TRBJ2-7 TRBV5-6 TGTGCCAGCAGCTTAACGAGGGGAGGCTCCTACGAGCAGTACTTC CASSLTRGGSYEQYF
TRBD1 NA TRBJ2-7 TRBV5-1 TGCGCCAGCAGCTCGACAGGGGGTTTTTACGAGCAGTACTTC CASSSTGGFYEQYF
TRBD2 NA TRBJ2-3 TRBV4-2 TGTGCCAGCAGCCAAGATAGCGGGGGGAGAGTATATTTT CASSQDSGGRVYF
NA once TRBJ1-2 TRBV28 TGTGCCAGCAGTTGGGACTTCTCCGCCTATGGCTACACCTTC CASSWDFSAYGYTF
TRBD1 NA TRBJ2-7 TRBV18 TGTGCCAGCTCACCAGGACAGGGAACCTACGAGCAGTACTTC CASSPGQGTYEQYF
TRBD2 NA TRBJ2-1 TRBV9 TGTGCCAGCAGGAGACTAGCGGGAGACGGTGAGCAGTTCTTC CASRRLAGDGEQFF
TRBD1 NA TRBJ1-6 TRBV6-1 TGTGCCAGCAGCCAAACTCAGGGGGATAATTCACCCCTCCACTTT CASSQTQGDNSPLHF
NA NA TRBJ1-1 TRBV5-1 TGCGCCAGCAGCTTTACAGGGATGAACACTGAAGCTTTCTTT CASSFTGMNTEAFF
TRBD2 NA TRBJ2-7 TRBV4-1 TGCGCCAGCAGCCAAGATGAACTAGCGGGATTATACGGGCAGTACTTC CASSQDELAGLYGQYF
TRBD1 NA TRBJ1-4 TRBV30 TGTGCCTGGAGTAGACAGGGTTACGAAAAACTGTTTTTT CAWSRQGYEKLFF
NA NA TRBJ1-1 TRBV19 TGTGCCAGTAGTCGGACACGGAACACTGAAGCTTTCTTT CASSRTRNTEAFF
NA once TRBJ2-7 TRBV19 TGTGCCAGTAGCCCGGAGAGGAGCTCCTACGAGCAGTACTTC CASSPERSSYEQYF
NA NA TRBJ2-3 TRBV11-2 TGTGCCAGCAGCTTAAAGGACTCCACAGATACGCAGTATTTT CASSLKDSTDTQYF
NA NA TRBJ2-7 TRBV4-1 TGCGCCAGCAGCCAAACCCCTAGCCCTTACGAGCAGTACTTC CASSQTPSPYEQYF
NA NA TRBJ1-6 TRBV29-1 TGCAGCGTGGGCGAGCAGTATAATTCACCCCTCCACTTT CSVGEQYNSPLHF
TRBD2 NA TRBJ2-4 TRBV28 TGTGCCAGCAGTTTATTCAGCGGGAGGGCCTGGGACATTCAGTACTTC CASSLFSGRAWDIQYF
TRBD2 NA TRBJ2-5 TRBV4-1 TGCGCCAGCAGCCTACGGGAAGGACTAGTGAAAGCCCAGTACTTC CASSLREGLVKAQYF